The 11 T cell receptor beta chains below come from one sample, sequenced in a study of monozygotic twins with cystic fibrosis. The table came from immunoSEQ multiplex PCR; TCRdb's copy has only in-frame clones and leaves some out. The sample yields a few thousand clones, approximately 96% seen once. The specimen sequenced was blood. All receptors derive from a boy between 2 and 10 years old with cystic fibrosis.

This clone came up once. This chain connects TRBV6-5 to TRBJ1-1; possibly TRBD1 for D (5 bases). Deletions cut 4 bases from V and 4 bases from J, with 16 bases between. The CDR3 is 15 residues long. Germline assignment: CDR1 MNHEY and CDR2 SVGAGI. The CDR3 spells CASSFDGTKGTEAFF. CDR3 coding DNA: TGTGCCAGCAGTTTTGACGGGACCAAGGGCACTGAAGCTTTCTTT.

The chain is built from TRBV19 and TRBJ2-5; D gene uncertain. This CDR3 is 13 amino acids long. Germline CDR1 and CDR2: LNHDA and SQIVND (reference sequence). Trimming pared 3 bases from V and 4 bases from J, leaving 9 bases between. CDR3 residues: CASSIGERETQYF. The CDR3 DNA reads as TGTGCCAGTAGTATTGGGGAAAGAGAGACCCAGTACTTC.

The chain is built from TRBV7-2 and TRBJ2-1, with 15 bases identical to TRBD2. From germline, CDR1 is SGHTA and CDR2 FQGNSA. This CDR3 is built from 15 residues. V trimming: 7 bases; J trimming: 10 bases; junction bases outside the gene matches: 8. CDR3: CASTPRTSGGAEQFF. The DNA for the CDR3 is TGTGCCAGCACTCCAAGGACTAGCGGGGGGGCCGAGCAGTTCTTC.

The rearrangement joins TRBV27 to TRBJ1-4; possible D gene TRBD1, 5 bases. The CDR3 sequence is 15 residues long. Trimming took 5 bases from V and 4 from J, leaving 14 bases between them. The germline V gene has CDR1 MNHEY and CDR2 SMNVEV (reference sequence). CDR3 sequence reads: CASSPYGADNEKLFF. DNA of the CDR3: TGTGCCAGCAGTCCCTATGGGGCGGATAATGAAAAACTGTTTTTT.

The chain carries TRBV5-4 and TRBJ2-3; D unresolved. V was trimmed by 0 bases and J by 3 bases, leaving 8 bases between them. CDR3 size: 14 residues. Germline V gene lookup returns CDR1 SGHNT and CDR2 YYREEE (reference sequence). DNA of the CDR3: TGTGCCAGCAGCTTGGGTCAGATTACAGATACGCAGTATTTT. This translates into CASSLGQITDTQYF. Variable domain in full (rest from reference TRBV5-4 and TRBJ2-3): ETGVTQSPTHLIKTRGQQVTLRCSSQSGHNTVSWYQQALGQGPQFIFQYYREEENGRGNFPPRFSGLQFPNYSSELNVNALELDDSALYLCASSLGQITDTQYFGPGTRLTVL.

This chain joins TRBV11-2 and TRBJ2-2; TRBD1 matches 7 bases. Looked up from germline, CDR1 is SGHAT and CDR2 is FQNNGV. After removal of 6 bases from V and 5 bases from J, the junction contained 12 bases not matched to a gene. The CDR3 consists of 16 residues. CDR3 coding DNA: TGTGCCAGCAGGCCTCTTCGACAGGGAAATACCGGGGAGCTGTTTTTT. As protein: CASRPLRQGNTGELFF.

This chain uses TRBV15 with TRBJ1-4; D is perhaps TRBD1 (6 bases). Trimming stripped 0 bases from V and 8 bases from J, with 16 bases between. Germline CDR1 and CDR2: LNHNV and YYDKDF (reference sequence). The CDR3 extends over 16 amino acids. The CDR3 DNA is TGTGCCACCAGCAGAGATTCATGGGGGGCCGACGAAAAACTGTTTTTT. Protein product: CATSRDSWGADEKLFF.

This clone has just one count. V and J are TRBV4-1 and TRBJ1-6, with TRBD1 matching over 8 bases. V lost 1 base to trimming and J lost 3 bases; unmatched junction nucleotides: 5. Germline-derived CDR1 and CDR2 are MGHRA and YSYEKL. The CDR3 contains 17 residues. The CDR3 loop is CASSQGSGGVYNSPLHF. The DNA of the CDR3 is TGCGCCAGCAGCCAAGGGTCAGGGGGCGTCTATAATTCACCCCTCCACTTT.

CDR3 in DNA: TGTGCCAGCAGCCAAAAAATCCATGTTTCCAAGACCCAAGAGACCCAGTACTTC. It codes for CASSQKIHVSKTQETQYF. The J gene is TRBJ2-5, the V gene TRBV14; D is unresolved. This CDR3 is built from 18 residues. The V end lost 2 bases, the J end lost 1 base, and 20 bases lay between the germline ends. The germline V gene encodes CDR1 SGHDN and CDR2 FVKESK.

The rearrangement links TRBV19 to TRBJ2-5; TRBD1 matches at 7 bases. This CDR3 has 15 residues. Per the germline V gene, CDR1 is LNHDA and CDR2 is SQIVND (reference sequence). V lost 7 bases to trimming and J lost 2 bases; unmatched junction nucleotides: 10. CDR3 amino acids: CASTLGGSLQETQYF. The CDR3 DNA follows: TGTGCCAGTACCTTAGGGGGCAGCTTACAAGAGACCCAGTACTTC.

This clone occurred once. V usage is TRBV7-9 and J usage is TRBJ2-3; 7 nucleotides line up with TRBD1. Germline CDR1 SEHNR, CDR2 FQNEAQ (reference sequence). J lost 7 bases, V lost 4 bases, and 11 bases had no gene match. The CDR3 spans 15 residues. The CDR3 here is CASSSRGISSNTQYF. The CDR3 region has the DNA TGTGCCAGCAGCTCCAGGGGGATCTCAAGTAATACGCAGTATTTT. The variable domain in full, with the rest retrieved from reference TRBV7-9 and TRBJ2-3, is DTGVSQNPRHKITKRGQNVTFRCDPISEHNRLYWYRQTLGQGPEFLTYFQNEAQLEKSRLLSDRFSAERPKGSFSTLEIQRTEQGDSAMYLCASSSRGISSNTQYFGPGTRLTVL.